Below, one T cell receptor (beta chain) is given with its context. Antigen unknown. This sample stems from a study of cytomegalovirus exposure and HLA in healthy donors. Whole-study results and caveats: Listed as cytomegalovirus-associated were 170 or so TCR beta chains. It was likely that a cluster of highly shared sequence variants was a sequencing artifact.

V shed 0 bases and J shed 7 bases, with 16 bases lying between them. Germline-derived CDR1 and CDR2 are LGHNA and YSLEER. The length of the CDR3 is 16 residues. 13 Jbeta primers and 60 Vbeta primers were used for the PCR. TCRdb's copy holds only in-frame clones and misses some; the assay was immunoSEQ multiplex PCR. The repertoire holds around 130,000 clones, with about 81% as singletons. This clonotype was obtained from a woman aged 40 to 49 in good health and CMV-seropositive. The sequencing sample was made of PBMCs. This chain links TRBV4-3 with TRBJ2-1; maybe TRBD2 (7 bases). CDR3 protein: CASSQEYWTRGNEQFF. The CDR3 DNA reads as TGCGCCAGCAGCCAAGAGTACTGGACTAGGGGGAATGAGCAGTTCTTC.